This entry features one T cell receptor (beta chain) sequence. Profiling relied on immunoSEQ multiplex PCR, and the TCRdb table lists in-frame clones only, not all of them. The table shows roughly 560,000 clones, with 75% to 85% occurring only once. The CDR3 is 18 residues long. Trimming took 2 bases from V and 2 from J, leaving 20 bases between them. Germline CDR1 is LGHNT and CDR2 is FRNRAP. The data were taken from a study of shared T cell receptors in the human thymus. This same sample was also taken into another study, of human thymus T cells. That source adds: Related work showed strongly overlapping thymic repertoires across unrelated individuals.

The origin of this receptor is a boy under two years old with a congenital heart defect. The sequenced sample consisted of thymocytes. The chain recombines TRBV12-5 with TRBJ2-3; D perhaps matches TRBD2 (6 bases). Here the CDR3 reads CASGLWPVPGLTTDTQYF. Here the CDR3 DNA reads TGTGCTAGTGGTTTGTGGCCGGTACCGGGACTTACCACAGATACGCAGTATTTT.